This is a list of T cell receptor beta chains from one sample in a study of cytomegalovirus exposure and HLA in healthy donors. Assay: immunoSEQ multiplex PCR; the TCRdb copy retains only in-frame clones and omits some. The sample has under 200,000 clones, about 81% seen once. The sample taken for sequencing was PBMCs. The receptors stem from a woman between 18 and 30 years old in good health and CMV-seronegative. Both conserved end residues are part of each CDR3. The order of the fields is CDR3 protein, CDR3 DNA, D gene, V gene, clone size, J gene. A D gene is named only where the DNA matches it firmly. Size values are once, few and many counts, or a class for expanded clones, and some rows have none.

CASISSEGQGAYEQYF,TGTGCCAGCATTTCCTCTGAGGGACAGGGGGCCTACGAGCAGTACTTC,TRBD1,TRBV28,NA,TRBJ2-7
CASSQDGGSDAMNTGELFF,TGCGCCAGCAGCCAAGATGGAGGCAGCGACGCGATGAACACCGGGGAGCTGTTTTTT,NA,TRBV4-1,NA,TRBJ2-2
CASSEAGKGWYNTEAFF,TGTGCCAGCAGTGAAGCGGGGAAGGGGTGGTATAACACTGAAGCTTTCTTT,NA,TRBV2,NA,TRBJ1-1
CASGPMNTEAFF,TGTGCTAGTGGCCCTATGAACACTGAAGCTTTCTTT,NA,TRBV12-5,NA,TRBJ1-1
CASSEAGTTNYGYTF,TGTGCCAGCAGTGAAGCCGGGACAACTAACTATGGCTACACCTTC,NA,TRBV2,once,TRBJ1-2
CASSLSLAGAQGTQYF,TGTGCCAGCAGTTTATCCCTAGCGGGGGCCCAAGGGACCCAGTACTTC,TRBD2,TRBV27,NA,TRBJ2-5
CASSLGQGDYGYTF,TGTGCCAGCTCACTCGGACAGGGGGACTATGGCTACACCTTC,TRBD1,TRBV18,NA,TRBJ1-2
CASSVFTGELFF,TGTGCCAGCAGCGTTTTCACCGGGGAGCTGTTTTTT,NA,TRBV27,NA,TRBJ2-2
CATSRDPGQAYEQYF,TGTGCCACCAGCAGAGATCCGGGACAGGCCTACGAGCAGTACTTC,TRBD1,TRBV15,NA,TRBJ2-7
CASSLERPDNHEQFF,TGTGCCAGCAGCTTAGAACGACCGGACAATCATGAGCAGTTCTTC,NA,TRBV7-9,NA,TRBJ2-1
CASMGTGLAPTMGTQYF,TGTGCCAGCATGGGGACAGGGTTAGCCCCCACCATGGGGACCCAGTACTTC,TRBD1,TRBV2,once,TRBJ2-5
CAISEDRALGETQYF,TGTGCCATCAGTGAGGACAGGGCCCTCGGGGAGACCCAGTACTTC,TRBD1,TRBV10-3,NA,TRBJ2-5
CSVGGAGNTEAFF,TGCAGCGTTGGCGGGGCAGGGAACACTGAAGCTTTCTTT,NA,TRBV29-1,few,TRBJ1-1
CASSATSGINYEQYF,TGTGCCAGCAGCGCTACTAGCGGGATAAACTACGAGCAGTACTTC,TRBD2,TRBV7-9,NA,TRBJ2-7
CASRGTSGSLYEQYF,TGTGCCAGCAGGGGGACTAGCGGGAGTCTCTACGAGCAGTACTTC,TRBD2,TRBV2,NA,TRBJ2-7
CASSLLAGGRETQYF,TGTGCCAGCAGTCTACTAGCGGGAGGGAGGGAGACCCAGTACTTC,TRBD2,TRBV25-1,NA,TRBJ2-5
CASSWGGYSNQPQHF,TGTGCCAGCAGTTGGGGGGGGTATAGCAATCAGCCCCAGCATTTT,NA,TRBV6-1,NA,TRBJ1-5
CASGQQGRNLDGYTF,TGTGCCAGCGGCCAACAGGGAAGGAATTTGGACGGCTACACCTTC,NA,TRBV16,NA,TRBJ1-2
CSVAGAGYEQYF,TGCAGCGTTGCAGGGGCCGGCTACGAGCAGTACTTC,NA,TRBV29-1,NA,TRBJ2-7
CASSLSREAYEQYF,TGTGCCAGCAGTCTTTCGCGGGAGGCCTACGAGCAGTACTTC,TRBD2,TRBV27,NA,TRBJ2-7
CASKLAGGPTGELFF,TGTGCCAGTAAACTAGCGGGAGGGCCCACCGGGGAGCTGTTTTTT,TRBD2,TRBV5-4,few,TRBJ2-2
CASRDFRYEQYF,TGTGCCAGCAGGGACTTCAGGTACGAGCAGTACTTC,NA,TRBV6-1,NA,TRBJ2-7
CSGASGGGYEQYF,TGCAGCGGCGCGTCAGGGGGAGGCTACGAGCAGTACTTC,NA,TRBV29-1,once,TRBJ2-7
CASSLLGVLGGSDTQYF,TGTGCCAGCAGTTTACTCGGGGTTTTAGGAGGGTCAGATACGCAGTATTTT,NA,TRBV27,NA,TRBJ2-3
CASSQQRMSSYNEQFF,TGTGCCAGCAGCCAACAGCGGATGAGCTCCTACAATGAGCAGTTCTTC,NA,TRBV4-2,NA,TRBJ2-1
CASSLGEGTNDEQFF,TGTGCCAGCAGCCTCGGGGAGGGGACTAACGATGAGCAGTTCTTC,TRBD2,TRBV4-2,NA,TRBJ2-1
CASSLAGGEQYF,TGCGCCAGCAGCTTGGCCGGGGGCGAGCAGTACTTC,NA,TRBV5-1,NA,TRBJ2-7
CASSFTGGPENEQFF,TGTGCCAGCAGCTTTACGGGGGGGCCTGAAAATGAGCAGTTCTTC,TRBD2,TRBV7-2,NA,TRBJ2-1
CASGFDTHTILDQPQHF,TGTGCTAGTGGTTTCGACACACACACAATCTTGGATCAGCCCCAGCATTTT,NA,TRBV12-5,NA,TRBJ1-5
CAWSVTLAGETQYF,TGTGCCTGGAGTGTAACACTAGCGGGGGAGACCCAGTACTTC,TRBD2,TRBV30,NA,TRBJ2-5
CASRDKHEQYF,TGTGCCAGCCGGGACAAACACGAGCAGTACTTC,NA,TRBV6-5,NA,TRBJ2-7
CASSPRDRDQDTQYF,TGTGCCAGCAGTCCCCGGGACAGGGACCAAGATACGCAGTATTTT,TRBD1,TRBV27,NA,TRBJ2-3
CASSFTAAAYGYTF,TGTGCCAGCAGTTTCACTGCCGCGGCCTATGGCTACACCTTC,NA,TRBV28,NA,TRBJ1-2
CASSGPTGGYSEAFF,TGTGCCAGCAGTGGGCCGACAGGGGGCTACTCTGAAGCTTTCTTT,TRBD1,TRBV27,once,TRBJ1-1
CASSSTVGLAGNEQFF,TGTGCCAGCAGTTCCACCGTAGGACTAGCAGGGAATGAGCAGTTCTTC,TRBD2,TRBV6-6,NA,TRBJ2-1